This is a list of T cell receptor beta chains from one sample in a study of post-analysis software for immune sequencing data. In TCRdb, the PCR reads were re-called with MiXCR into one record per CDR3 protein. The sample carries hundreds of thousands of distinct CDR3 sequences, approximately 30% recorded once. Sequencing was done on a sample of blood. These receptors all come from a girl between 5 and 17 years old with multiple sclerosis. Both conserved end residues are part of each CDR3. The D gene is left open where the match is weak. Not every row has a clone size; where given, it reads once, few, many or a size class.

CDR3 DNA: TGTGCTAGCAGCCCGGGACTAGCGGGACCGTCGGGAGAGCAGTTCTTC; CDR3 protein: CASSPGLAGPSGEQFF; clone size: few; J gene: TRBJ2-1; V gene: TRBV7-7; D gene: TRBD2
CDR3 DNA: TGTGCTAGCAGTATCCGACAGAGTAGCAATCAGCCCCAGCATTTT; CDR3 protein: CASSIRQSSNQPQHF; clone size: .; J gene: TRBJ1-5; V gene: TRBV6-5; D gene: .
CDR3 DNA: TGTGCCAGCAGCCCCCCCGGCCGGGCGGAGACCCAGTACTTC; CDR3 protein: CASSPPGRAETQYF; clone size: .; J gene: TRBJ2-5; V gene: TRBV9; D gene: .
CDR3 DNA: TGCGGGGTTAGCGGACAAGAGACCCAGTACTTC; CDR3 protein: CGVSGQETQYF; clone size: .; J gene: TRBJ2-5; V gene: TRBV20-1; D gene: .
CDR3 DNA: TGCAGCGCGATGGGGGAAGAGACCCAGTACTTC; CDR3 protein: CSAMGEETQYF; clone size: few; J gene: TRBJ2-5; V gene: TRBV29-1; D gene: .
CDR3 DNA: TGCAGCGTGCTAGGGGTGGGAGGGCCTGACAATGAGCAGTTCTTC; CDR3 protein: CSVLGVGGPDNEQFF; clone size: .; J gene: TRBJ2-1; V gene: TRBV29-1; D gene: TRBD2
CDR3 DNA: TGTGCCAGCAGCCTGGGCCCGTGGGAGACCCAGTACTTC; CDR3 protein: CASSLGPWETQYF; clone size: .; J gene: TRBJ2-5; V gene: TRBV11-3; D gene: .
CDR3 DNA: TGTGCCAGCAGTTACTCTTCGACTGGCACTGAAGCTTTCTTT; CDR3 protein: CASSYSSTGTEAFF; clone size: few; J gene: TRBJ1-1; V gene: TRBV6-5; D gene: .
CDR3 DNA: TGTGCCAGCAGTCCGAGCCTCATGGGGACCTGGGACACTGAAGCTTTCTTT; CDR3 protein: CASSPSLMGTWDTEAFF; clone size: .; J gene: TRBJ1-1; V gene: TRBV12-3/TRBV12-4; D gene: .
CDR3 DNA: TGCAGTGCTAGTGTGGCTAGCCCTAGCACAGATACGCAGTATTTT; CDR3 protein: CSASVASPSTDTQYF; clone size: .; J gene: TRBJ2-3; V gene: TRBV20-1; D gene: .
CDR3 DNA: TGCGCCAGCAGCCGGGAGGGAGAGACTGAAGCTTTCTTT; CDR3 protein: CASSREGETEAFF; clone size: .; J gene: TRBJ1-1; V gene: TRBV5-1; D gene: .